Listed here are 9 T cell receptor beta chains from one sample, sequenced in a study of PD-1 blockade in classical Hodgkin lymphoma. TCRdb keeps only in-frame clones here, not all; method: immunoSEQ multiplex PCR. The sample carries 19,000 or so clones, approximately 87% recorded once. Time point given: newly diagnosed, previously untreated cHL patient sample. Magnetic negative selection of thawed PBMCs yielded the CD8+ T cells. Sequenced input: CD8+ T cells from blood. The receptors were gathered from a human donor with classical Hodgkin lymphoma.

The CDR3: CASSPGLRDVGSEAFF. The CDR3 DNA sequence: TGCGCCAGCAGTCCAGGACTCAGGGATGTTGGGTCTGAAGCTTTCTTT. The J gene is TRBJ1-1, the V gene TRBV23-1; a possible D gene is TRBD1 (5 bases). TRBV23-1 is flagged as an ORF with uncertain function. This CDR3 has 16 residues. Trimming pared 4 bases from V and 6 bases from J, leaving 21 bases between.

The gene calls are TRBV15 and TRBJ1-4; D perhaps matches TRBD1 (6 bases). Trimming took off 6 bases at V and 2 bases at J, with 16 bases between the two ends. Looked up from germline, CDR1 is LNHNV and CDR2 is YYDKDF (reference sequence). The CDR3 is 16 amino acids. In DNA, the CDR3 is TGTGCCACCAGTAGGGTCGGGGGGCTGACTAATGAAAAACTGTTTTTT. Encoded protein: CATSRVGGLTNEKLFF.

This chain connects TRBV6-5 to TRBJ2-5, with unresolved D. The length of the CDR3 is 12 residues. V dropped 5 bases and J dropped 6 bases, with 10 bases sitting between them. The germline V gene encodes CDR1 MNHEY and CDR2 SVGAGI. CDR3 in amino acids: CASSNNRKTQYF. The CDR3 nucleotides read TGTGCCAGCAGTAATAATCGAAAGACCCAGTACTTC.

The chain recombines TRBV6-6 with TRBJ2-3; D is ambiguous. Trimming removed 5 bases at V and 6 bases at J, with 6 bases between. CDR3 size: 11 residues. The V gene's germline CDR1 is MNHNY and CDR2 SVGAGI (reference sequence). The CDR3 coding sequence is TGTGCCAGCAGTCGACCGGATACGCAGTATTTT. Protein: CASSRPDTQYF.

The CDR3: CASSQDRRGEKLFF. CDR3 DNA sequence: TGTGCCAGCAGCCAAGATCGGCGGGGGGAAAAACTGTTTTTT. The chain joins TRBV14 to TRBJ1-4; possible D gene TRBD1, 5 bases. CDR1 is SGHDN, CDR2 FVKESK, per germline. The CDR3 is 14 residues long. V was trimmed by 0 bases and J by 8 bases, leaving 10 bases between them. Full variable domain (outside the CDR3, taken from reference TRBV14 and TRBJ1-4): EAGVTQFPSHSVIEKGQTVTLRCDPISGHDNLYWYRRVMGKEIKFLLHFVKESKQDESGMPNNRFLAERTGGTYSTLKVQPAELEDSGVYFCASSQDRRGEKLFFGSGTQLSVL.

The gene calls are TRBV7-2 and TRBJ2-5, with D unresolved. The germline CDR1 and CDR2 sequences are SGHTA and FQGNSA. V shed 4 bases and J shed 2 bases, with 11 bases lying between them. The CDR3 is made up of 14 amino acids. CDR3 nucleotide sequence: TGTGCCAGCAGCTCCGTAGGTACTCAAGAGACCCAGTACTTC. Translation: CASSSVGTQETQYF.

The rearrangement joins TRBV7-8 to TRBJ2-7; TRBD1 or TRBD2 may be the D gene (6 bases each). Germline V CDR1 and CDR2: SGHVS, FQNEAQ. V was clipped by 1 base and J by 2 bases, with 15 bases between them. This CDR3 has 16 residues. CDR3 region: CASSLGGAHRAYEQYF. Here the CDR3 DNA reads TGTGCCAGCAGCTTAGGGGGGGCACACAGAGCCTACGAGCAGTACTTC.

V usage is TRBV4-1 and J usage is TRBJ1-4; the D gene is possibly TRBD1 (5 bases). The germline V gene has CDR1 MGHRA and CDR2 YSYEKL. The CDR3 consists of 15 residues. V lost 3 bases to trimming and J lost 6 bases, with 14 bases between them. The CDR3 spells CASSQYRRADEKLFF. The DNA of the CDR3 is TGCGCCAGCAGCCAGTACAGGCGAGCAGATGAAAAACTGTTTTTT.

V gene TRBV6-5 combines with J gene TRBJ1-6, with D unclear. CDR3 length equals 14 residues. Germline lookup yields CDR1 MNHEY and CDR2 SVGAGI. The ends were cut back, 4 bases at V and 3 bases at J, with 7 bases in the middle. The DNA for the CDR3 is TGTGCCAGCAGTTTAACAGTCTATAATTCACCCCTCCACTTT. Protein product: CASSLTVYNSPLHF.